This T cell receptor beta chain comes out of a study of cytomegalovirus exposure and HLA in healthy donors. General observations from the study: When a later analysis was performed, an Asian-associated ancestry cluster reportedly had fewer N-insertions than the roughly 690-donor mean. According to reports, the classifier identified cytomegalovirus status with high specificity and sensitivity. An apparent linkage of common viral pathogens to several of the most significant clusters emerged in a later analysis. TCR beta sequences numbering roughly 18,000 were associated with HLA alleles at 0.05 false discovery rate in a later analysis.

As concerns this clone: Its antigen is currently unknown.

Germline values: CDR1 SGHVS, CDR2 FQNEAQ. The V end was cut by 5 bases, the J end by 3 bases, with 14 bases between. CDR3 length: 15 residues. The PCR made use of 60 Vbeta and 13 Jbeta primers. The table came from immunoSEQ multiplex PCR; TCRdb's copy has only in-frame clones and leaves some out. The sample carries approximately 140,000 clones, less than 85% recorded once. The source of this sequence is a middle-aged man in good health and CMV-seronegative. Material: PBMCs. The chain links TRBV7-8 to TRBJ2-1, with a weak D call TRBD2 (6 bases). CDR3 nucleotides: TGTGCCAGCAGCGCCCTCGGAGGGTTCTACAATGAGCAGTTCTTC. It is translated as CASSALGGFYNEQFF.